Following are 12 T cell receptor beta chains from one sample sequenced in a study of shared clonotypes between healthy human individuals. Some clones are missing from TCRdb's copy, which holds only in-frame ones; the method was immunoSEQ multiplex PCR. This table has about 100,000 clones, approximately 44% appearing once. Source material: PBMCs. These receptors came from a woman between 40 and 50 years old in good health. Some clones in this sample may be carry-over from other donors' samples.

The rearrangement uses TRBV7-2 and TRBJ2-3, with 7 bases aligning to TRBD1. CDR3 length: 13 residues. The junction had 6 bases not matched to a gene; V was cut back by 5 bases and J by 7 bases. Germline loops: CDR1 SGHTA, CDR2 FQGNSA. This chain's CDR3 is CASSDRVRNTQYF. As DNA, the CDR3 is TGTGCCAGCAGCGACAGGGTTCGCAATACGCAGTATTTT.

This clone was observed a few times. The chain has TRBV14 and TRBJ1-2; TRBD1 might be the D (5 bases). Germline loops: CDR1 SGHDN, CDR2 FVKESK. The V end lost 3 bases, the J end lost 0 bases, and 11 bases lay between the germline ends. The CDR3 contains 15 residues. In nucleotides, the CDR3 is TGTGCCAGCAGCCATCTGACAGACACTAACTATGGCTACACCTTC. Its translation: CASSHLTDTNYGYTF. Full variable domain (rest looked up from reference TRBV14 and TRBJ1-2): EAGVTQFPSHSVIEKGQTVTLRCDPISGHDNLYWYRRVMGKEIKFLLHFVKESKQDESGMPNNRFLAERTGGTYSTLKVQPAELEDSGVYFCASSHLTDTNYGYTFGSGTRLTVV.

The CDR3 sequence is CASSMDRNLLSSNQPQHF. CDR3 in DNA: TGTGCCAGCAGCATGGACAGGAACCTTCTCTCTAGCAATCAGCCCCAGCATTTT. The gene calls are TRBV7-8 and TRBJ1-5; TRBD1 matches at 7 bases. Germline CDR1 and CDR2: SGHVS and FQNEAQ. Trimming took 5 bases from V and 0 from J; bases not matched to a gene: 13. This CDR3 has 18 residues.

This clone was picked up many times. V and J are TRBV18 and TRBJ1-5; TRBD1 might be the D (5 bases). The CDR3 consists of 16 residues. V was cut by 2 bases and J by 1 base, with 12 bases left in between. Germline loops: CDR1 KGHSH, CDR2 LQKENI. CDR3 residues: CASSPEAGISNQPQHF. The CDR3 DNA is TGTGCCAGCTCACCAGAGGCAGGGATAAGCAATCAGCCCCAGCATTTT.

This clone has a handful of counts. This may be a read error, as it is one base from a much larger clone. The chain uses TRBV2 and TRBJ1-2; 7 nucleotides align to TRBD1. Germline V gene lookup returns CDR1 SNHLY and CDR2 FYNNEI. J was trimmed by 4 bases and V by 8 bases; bases with no gene match: 4. This CDR3 is built from 12 residues. CDR3 in amino acids: CASDRDGYGYTF. DNA for the CDR3: TGTGCCAGCGACAGGGATGGCTATGGCTACACCTTC.

This clone has only one observation. The V and J genes are TRBV5-1 and TRBJ2-3; 8 nucleotides agree with TRBD2. This CDR3 is built from 15 residues. Trimming at V came to 4 bases and at J to 3 bases, leaving 7 bases not matched to a gene. Germline CDR1 and CDR2: SGHRS and YFSETQ. Here the CDR3 DNA reads TGCGCCAGCAGCCCCACTAGCGGAGAAACAGATACGCAGTATTTT. Amino acid sequence: CASSPTSGETDTQYF.

The count of this clone is one. The CDR3 end shows no conserved phenylalanine or tryptophan, and so a read error is likely. The rearrangement uses TRBV30 and TRBJ1-6; no definite D call. CDR1 is GTSNPN and CDR2 is SVGIG in the germline V gene (reference sequence). V was trimmed by 2 bases and J by 9 bases, leaving 11 bases between them. The CDR3 runs to 13 residues. CDR3 nucleotide sequence: TGTGCCTGGAGTATGGAGTCTACTTCACCCCTCCACCTT. As protein: CAWSMESTSPLHL.

This clone was seen repeatedly, ten times or more. This chain joins TRBV6-1 and TRBJ2-1, with TRBD1 as a possible D gene (5 bases). Per germline, CDR1 MNHNS and CDR2 SASEGT. V shed 6 bases and J shed 2 bases, with 8 bases lying between them. The CDR3 contains 13 residues. The CDR3 coding sequence is TGTGCCAGCAGGTTGACAGCCTACAATGAGCAGTTCTTC. Protein product: CASRLTAYNEQFF.

In this sample, this clone turned up many times. The chain has TRBV29-1 and TRBJ2-7; 8 bases line up with TRBD1. Germline CDR1 and CDR2: SQVTM and ANQGSEA. V was pared by 6 bases and J by 6 bases, with 13 bases of the junction left unmatched. The CDR3 has 14 residues. The CDR3 region is CSVEHGTGSSEQYF. CDR3 nucleotide sequence: TGCAGCGTGGAGCACGGGACAGGTTCATCCGAGCAGTACTTC.

This clone appeared many times. This rearrangement joins TRBV5-6 to TRBJ1-2; the match to TRBD1 covers 9 bases. This CDR3 is 15 amino acids long. From germline, CDR1 is SGHDT and CDR2 YYEEEE. The V gene end was trimmed by 2 bases and the J gene end by 8 bases; junction bases not matched to a gene: 10. This CDR3 is CASSLNIGTGSGYTF. The CDR3 DNA reads TGTGCCAGCAGCTTAAATATTGGGACAGGGAGCGGCTACACCTTC.

On this clone: A far larger clone is one base from this, pointing to a likely read error. The chain couples TRBV4-2 to TRBJ2-1, with TRBD1 identical over 7 bases. Trimming took 2 bases from V and 7 from J; bases not matched to a gene: 11. There are 16 residues in the CDR3. Germline V gene data show CDR1 as LGHNA and CDR2 as YNFKEQ. The CDR3 here is CASSQPGRGRRNEQFF. The CDR3 bases are TGTGCCAGCAGCCAACCCGGAAGGGGGCGTAGGAATGAGCAGTTCTTC.

The J gene is TRBJ2-7, the V gene TRBV7-9, with D uncertain. Between the trimmed V and J ends, which lost 5 bases and 4 bases, there was a span of 12 bases. This CDR3 spans 13 amino acids. Germline V gives CDR1 SEHNR, CDR2 FQNEAQ (reference sequence). Here the CDR3 DNA reads TGTGCCAGCAGCGAGAGGCAAAAATACGAGCAGTACTTC. It translates to CASSERQKYEQYF.